This T cell receptor beta chain was sequenced in a study of Graves' ophthalmopathy and Graves' hyperthyroidism. Amplification from RNA transcripts yielded the TCR beta CDR3 regions. After a first-round RT-PCR with HTBI primers, a second-round multiplex PCR was run. TCRdb re-called the multiplex PCR reads with MiXCR, one entry per CDR3 protein. The sample includes hundreds of thousands of distinct CDR3 sequences, roughly two fifths of them seen just once. Points on this clonotype: The germline gene is not matched at one end of the junction; a read error may be the cause.

Germline V gene sequence: CDR1 ENHRY, CDR2 SYGVKD. The CDR3 contains 18 residues. The sequence was collected from an adult man with Graves' ophthalmopathy. The specimen sequenced was peripheral blood. This chain connects TRBV10-3 to TRBJ2-2; D perhaps matches TRBD1 (5 bases). CDR3 protein: CASSYLSTEDLTAGELFF. CDR3 sequence (DNA): TGTGCCAGCAGTTACCTGTCTACAGAGGACCTGACAGCCGGGGAGCTGTTTTTT.